The rows below give T cell receptor beta chains drawn from one sample of a study of blood T cell repertoires in COVID-19. Measured with immunoSEQ multiplex PCR; TCRdb has only the in-frame clones, and not every one. The sample gives under 200,000 clones, around 86% of which show up once; roughly 6.1% is in the top ten. The specimen sequenced was peripheral blood. Receptors originate from a middle-aged woman with acute or convalescent COVID-19. Both conserved end residues are part of each CDR3. The D gene is left open where the match is weak. Size is omitted from some rows. Given values are once, few, many or a class for expanded clones.

J: TRBJ1-2; V: TRBV24-1; D: TRBD1; size: -; length: 15; CDR3: CATSDRRQGLGGYTF; DNA: TGTGCCACCAGTGACCGTCGACAGGGTCTGGGAGGCTACACCTTC
J: TRBJ2-1; V: TRBV11-3; D: TRBD2; size: -; length: 12; CDR3: CASNKSLAGSFF; DNA: TGTGCCAGCAACAAATCCCTAGCGGGATCGTTCTTC
J: TRBJ2-5; V: TRBV6-5; D: -; size: once; length: 13; CDR3: CASGGAEKETQYF; DNA: TGTGCCAGCGGGGGGGCCGAGAAAGAGACCCAGTACTTC
J: TRBJ2-1; V: TRBV2; D: TRBD2; size: once; length: 13; CDR3: CASSTSGNNEQFF; DNA: TGTGCCAGCAGCACTAGCGGGAATAATGAGCAGTTCTTC
J: TRBJ2-5; V: TRBV6-5; D: TRBD2; size: -; length: 16; CDR3: CASSYSTSGLLSAQYF; DNA: TGTGCCAGCAGTTACTCCACTAGCGGACTCTTGTCAGCCCAGTACTTC
J: TRBJ2-1; V: TRBV7-3; D: -; size: -; length: 13; CDR3: CASSLVKSNEQFF; DNA: TGTGCCAGCAGCTTAGTAAAGAGCAATGAGCAGTTCTTC
J: TRBJ1-4; V: TRBV4-1; D: -; size: -; length: 16; CDR3: CASSRPAGGVGEKLFF; DNA: TGCGCCAGCAGCCGACCCGCGGGGGGAGTAGGCGAAAAACTGTTTTTT
J: TRBJ2-2; V: TRBV9; D: TRBD1; size: -; length: 13; CDR3: CASSGQGVGELFF; DNA: TGTGCCAGCAGCGGACAGGGTGTCGGGGAGCTGTTTTTT
J: TRBJ2-1; V: TRBV2; D: -; size: -; length: 15; CDR3: CASSVTVGAYNEQFF; DNA: TGTGCCAGCAGTGTGACCGTAGGGGCCTACAATGAGCAGTTCTTC
J: TRBJ2-5; V: TRBV11-1; D: -; size: -; length: 12; CDR3: CASSHGWETQYF; DNA: TGTGCCAGCAGCCACGGGTGGGAGACCCAGTACTTC
J: TRBJ2-5; V: TRBV27; D: -; size: -; length: 13; CDR3: CASSSPLRETQYF; DNA: TGTGCCAGCAGTTCCCCCCTGCGCGAGACCCAGTACTTC
J: TRBJ1-2; V: TRBV28; D: TRBD1; size: -; length: 16; CDR3: CASSFLSGQRRYGYTF; DNA: TGTGCCAGCAGTTTTCTGTCGGGACAGAGGCGCTATGGCTACACCTTC
J: TRBJ2-1; V: TRBV2; D: -; size: few; length: 15; CDR3: CASSGQQPGTNEQFF; DNA: TGTGCCAGCAGTGGCCAACAACCGGGTACCAATGAGCAGTTCTTC
J: TRBJ1-2; V: TRBV5-1; D: -; size: -; length: 13; CDR3: CASSLRGVGGYTF; DNA: TGCGCCAGCAGCTTGCGGGGGGTCGGTGGCTACACCTTC
J: TRBJ2-3; V: TRBV6-2/TRBV6-3; D: TRBD1; size: -; length: 15; CDR3: CASSVGTGTLDTQYF; DNA: TGTGCCAGCAGTGTTGGGACAGGGACGTTAGATACGCAGTATTTT
J: TRBJ1-2; V: TRBV7-2; D: TRBD1; size: -; length: 14; CDR3: CASSPRTGGEGYTF; DNA: TGTGCCAGCAGCCCCCGGACAGGGGGCGAGGGCTACACCTTC
J: TRBJ2-7; V: TRBV7-2; D: TRBD2; size: few; length: 14; CDR3: CASSLAGGNYEQYF; DNA: TGTGCCAGCAGCTTAGCGGGAGGGAATTACGAGCAGTACTTC
J: TRBJ2-5; V: TRBV4-2; D: -; size: -; length: 15; CDR3: CASSQKTGGPETQYF; DNA: TGTGCCAGCAGCCAAAAGACCGGAGGACCTGAGACCCAGTACTTC